The rows below give T cell receptor beta chains drawn from one sample of a study of CD8 T cells in ankylosing spondylitis. TCRdb redid the calling of the 5' RACE reads with MiXCR, one entry per CDR3 protein. This table holds roughly 120,000 distinct CDR3 sequences, about 13% found once. The specimen was blood, either unsorted or a sorted T cell fraction (not recorded which). All receptors derive from a female donor with ankylosing spondylitis or in good health (not recorded which). CDR3s include the opening cysteine and the closing phenylalanine or tryptophan. Each record gives: V gene, D gene, clone size, J gene, CDR3 protein, CDR3 DNA. The D gene is left open where the match is weak. For some rows the clone size is stated as once, few or many, or as a class when expanded; others skip it.

TRBV12-3/TRBV12-4	.	.	TRBJ2-5	CASSLYQGSEETQYF	TGTGCCAGCAGTTTGTATCAGGGGTCGGAGGAGACCCAGTACTTC
TRBV6-2/TRBV6-3	.	few	TRBJ2-4	CASRRQNIQYF	TGTGCCAGCAGGCGACAGAACATTCAGTACTTC
TRBV20-1	TRBD2	few	TRBJ2-1	CSASSGSEKDNEQFF	TGCAGTGCCAGTAGCGGGAGTGAAAAGGACAATGAGCAGTTCTTC
TRBV5-1	TRBD2	.	TRBJ2-3	CASADGTSGIGGTDTQYF	TGCGCCAGCGCGGACGGGACTAGCGGGATTGGGGGCACAGATACGCAGTATTTT
TRBV11-1	TRBD2	many	TRBJ2-1	CASSPGTSGVFRRDEQFF	TGTGCCAGCAGCCCGGGGACTAGCGGGGTGTTCCGAAGGGATGAGCAGTTCTTC
TRBV18	TRBD2	few	TRBJ2-2	CASSPRLAGGLNTGELFF	TGTGCCAGCTCACCACGGCTAGCGGGAGGACTGAACACCGGGGAGCTGTTTTTT
TRBV15	.	many	TRBJ2-2	CATSISLGGRTGELFF	TGTGCCACCAGCATCTCCTTGGGGGGGCGCACCGGGGAGCTGTTTTTT
TRBV12-2	.	.	TRBJ2-3	CASRLVVERGTSGTDTQYF	TGTGCAAGTCGCTTAGTAGTCGAAAGGGGGACTAGCGGAACAGATACGCAGTATTTT
TRBV28	.	.	TRBJ1-5	CASSLFSSSNQPQHF	TGTGCCAGCAGTTTATTCTCCTCTAGCAATCAGCCCCAGCATTTT
TRBV10-3	TRBD1	many	TRBJ1-5	CATRTGNNQPQHF	TGTGCCACGAGGACAGGGAACAATCAGCCCCAGCATTTT
TRBV12-3/TRBV12-4	.	few	TRBJ1-6	CASSLGGPNSPLHF	TGTGCCAGCAGTCTAGGTGGTCCCAATTCACCCCTCCACTTT
TRBV12-3/TRBV12-4	TRBD1	many	TRBJ1-5	CASSKDRGSQPQHF	TGTGCCAGCAGTAAGGACAGGGGGAGTCAGCCCCAGCATTTT
TRBV24-1	.	few	TRBJ2-5	CATSDLGTDFRETQYF	TGTGCCACCAGTGATTTGGGGACGGACTTTCGAGAGACCCAGTACTTC
TRBV5-1	.	many	TRBJ2-3	CASSSQGSADTQYF	TGCGCCAGCAGCTCCCAGGGTTCAGCAGATACGCAGTATTTT
TRBV29-1	TRBD2	many	TRBJ2-1	CSARTSGGGGEQFF	TGCAGCGCACGTACTAGCGGGGGAGGTGGGGAGCAGTTCTTC
TRBV12-3/TRBV12-4	TRBD1	few	TRBJ1-1	CASSYRDRPEAFF	TGTGCCAGCAGTTACCGGGACAGGCCTGAAGCTTTCTTT
TRBV5-1	.	many	TRBJ1-4	CASSLAVGVSNEKLFF	TGCGCCAGCAGCTTGGCCGTGGGGGTATCTAATGAAAAACTGTTTTTT